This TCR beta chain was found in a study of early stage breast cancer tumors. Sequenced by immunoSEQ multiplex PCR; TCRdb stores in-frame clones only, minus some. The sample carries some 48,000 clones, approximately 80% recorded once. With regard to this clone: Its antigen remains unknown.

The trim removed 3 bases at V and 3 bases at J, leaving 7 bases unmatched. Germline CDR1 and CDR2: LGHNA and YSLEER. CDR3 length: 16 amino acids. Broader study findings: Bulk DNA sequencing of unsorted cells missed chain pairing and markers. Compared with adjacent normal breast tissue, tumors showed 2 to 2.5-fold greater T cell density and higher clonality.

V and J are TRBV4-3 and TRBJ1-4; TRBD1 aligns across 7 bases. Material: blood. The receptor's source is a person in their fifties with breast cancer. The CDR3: CASSQETGAPNEKLFF. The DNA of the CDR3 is TGCGCCAGCAGCCAGGAAACAGGGGCTCCTAATGAAAAACTGTTTTTT.